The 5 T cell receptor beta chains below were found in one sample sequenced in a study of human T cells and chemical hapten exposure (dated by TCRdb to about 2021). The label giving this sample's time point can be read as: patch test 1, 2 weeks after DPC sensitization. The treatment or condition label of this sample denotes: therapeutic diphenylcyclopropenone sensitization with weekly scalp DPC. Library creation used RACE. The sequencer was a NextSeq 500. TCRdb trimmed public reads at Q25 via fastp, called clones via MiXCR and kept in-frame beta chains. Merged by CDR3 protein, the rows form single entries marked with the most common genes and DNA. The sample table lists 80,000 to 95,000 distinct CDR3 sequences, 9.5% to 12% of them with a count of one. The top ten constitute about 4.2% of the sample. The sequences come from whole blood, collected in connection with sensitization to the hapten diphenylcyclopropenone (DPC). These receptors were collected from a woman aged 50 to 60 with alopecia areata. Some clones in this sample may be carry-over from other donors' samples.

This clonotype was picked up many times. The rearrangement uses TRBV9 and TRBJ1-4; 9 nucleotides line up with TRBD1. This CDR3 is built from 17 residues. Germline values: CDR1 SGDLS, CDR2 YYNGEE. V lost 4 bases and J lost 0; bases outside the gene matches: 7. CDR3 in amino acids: CASSPQGATSTNEKLFF. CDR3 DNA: TGTGCCAGCAGCCCACAGGGGGCCACCTCAACTAATGAAAAACTGTTTTTT.

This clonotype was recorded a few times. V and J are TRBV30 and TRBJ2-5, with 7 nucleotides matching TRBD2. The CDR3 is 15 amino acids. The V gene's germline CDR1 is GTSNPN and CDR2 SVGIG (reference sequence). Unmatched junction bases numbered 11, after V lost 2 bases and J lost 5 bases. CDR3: CAWSSGGGYYETQYF. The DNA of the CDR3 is TGTGCCTGGAGTTCGGGCGGGGGTTATTATGAGACCCAGTACTTC.

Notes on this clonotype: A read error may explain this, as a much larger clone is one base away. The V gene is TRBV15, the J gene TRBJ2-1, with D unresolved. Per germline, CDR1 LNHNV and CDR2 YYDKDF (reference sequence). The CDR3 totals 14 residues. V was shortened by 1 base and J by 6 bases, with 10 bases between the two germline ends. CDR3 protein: CATSRGIVGNEQFF. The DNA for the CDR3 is TGTGCCACCAGCAGAGGGATAGTGGGCAATGAGCAGTTCTTC.

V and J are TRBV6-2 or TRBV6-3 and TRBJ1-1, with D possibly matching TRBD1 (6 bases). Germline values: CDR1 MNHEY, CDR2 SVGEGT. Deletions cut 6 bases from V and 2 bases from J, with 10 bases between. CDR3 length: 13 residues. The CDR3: CASRTTGNTEAFF. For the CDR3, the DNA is TGTGCCAGCAGAACGACAGGTAACACTGAAGCTTTCTTT.

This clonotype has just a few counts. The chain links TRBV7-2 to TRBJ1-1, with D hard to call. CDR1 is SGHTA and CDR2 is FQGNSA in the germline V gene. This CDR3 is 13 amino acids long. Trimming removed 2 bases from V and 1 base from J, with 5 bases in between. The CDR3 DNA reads TGTGCCAGCAGCTTAAGGGCGAACACTGAAGCTTTCTTT. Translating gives CASSLRANTEAFF.